This T cell receptor (beta chain) was obtained from a study of early T cells in non-severe SARS-CoV-2 infection. Study at large: It was bulk RNA from unsorted whole blood that was sequenced, and the chains were unpaired.

This clonotype is medium-sized. The antigen is unknown. Regarding the study as a whole: VDJdb matching favored anti-spike CD8 responses, missing private and CD4 specificities.

From germline, CDR1 is MNHEY and CDR2 SMNVEV (reference sequence). This CDR3 contains 14 residues. Trimming stripped 2 bases from V and 6 bases from J, with 11 bases between. Unique molecular identifiers were added to individual cDNA molecules. One entry per CDR3 protein results from TCRdb running MiXCR on the 5' RACE reads. The sample comprises 45,000 to 75,000 distinct CDR3 sequences, around 6% of which are singletons, and 6.8% rests with the top ten. Sequenced input: whole blood. This sequence joins TRBV27 and TRBJ2-1; D perhaps matches TRBD1 (6 bases). This receptor was obtained from an adult who was a healthcare worker with PCR-confirmed SARS-CoV-2 infection or an uninfected control (not recorded which). The CDR3, as DNA: TGTGCCAGCAGTTTACTACAACAGGGCAATGAGCAGTTCTTC. It translates to CASSLLQQGNEQFF.